This T cell receptor beta chain comes out of a study of shared clonotypes between healthy human individuals (dated by TCRdb to 2018 to 2020). Broadly, across the study: A couple of women and a few men aged 18 to 49 years were included in the cohort. For each donor, CD4 naive and CD4 memory were each given three plates, CD8 naive was given two plates, and CD8 memory was given one plate. To estimate repertoire size and how much clonotype sharing occurs between individuals, the study deeply sequenced the blood TCR repertoires of about five healthy adults. To increase sequencing depth and limit assay-specific biases, different laboratories used diverse techniques to prepare libraries and sequence TCR repertoires. Between about 0.9 and 10 billion PBMCs per donor were obtained by leukapheresis. Here is what the overall study found, with its caveats: Sampling was restricted to blood, and TCR repertoires in tissues likely differ from the TCR repertoires found in blood. Based on pairwise subsampling, the degree of clonotype sharing among donors was expected to be affected by sequencing depth. Larger estimated clonotype richness was generally found for naive subsets than for memory subsets. Because the study included only a small number of donors, the genetic and exposure-history diversity represented was limited. Compared with non-shared clonotypes, clonotypes shared by all four sorted-subset donors had higher generation probabilities. About 5% of naive CD4, 3.5% of naive CD8, roughly 2.4% of memory CD4, and around 0.42% of memory CD8 clonotypes were shared across several donors. Incomplete sequencing was indicated by rarefaction of sorted-subset datasets, despite the large sequencing depth.

Using the deep immunoSEQ assay, TCR CDR3 regions were amplified from genomic DNA by multiplex PCR. Genomic DNA extracted from each cell subset was distributed evenly over all wells of several immunoSEQ 96-well plates, and each plate served as one replicate. Each replicate PCR for sorted subsets received approximately 220 ng genomic DNA, equal to about 30,000 T cell genomes. Purified libraries were quantified with a Qubit 3.0 fluorometer, sized on a Bioanalyzer 2100, and re-quantified with the KAPA Library Quantification kit. A separate single-read 150-cycle Illumina NextSeq 550 flow cell was used to sequence each immunoSEQ 96-well plate. From the authors' description of their analysis: Because the immunoSEQ output held only junctional sequences and lacked quality scores, the filtering could not match the filtering applied to full-length reads. Sequences were annotated with PyIR, a Python wrapper for IgBLAST v1.9, and V/J genes and CDR3 were assigned using IMGT germline references. Any read was removed if the V/J assignment was weak (E-value above 1e-6), the CDR3 was missing, or the read contained stop codons, out-of-frame junctions, or ambiguous translated residues. A V3J clonotype was defined by an identical inferred V gene, J gene, and CDR3 amino acid sequence. The percentage overlap between two repertoires was calculated by dividing the number of shared unique clonotypes by the size of the smaller repertoire. Richness of each repertoire was evaluated using RTK rarefaction, the Chao1 estimator, and Recon v2.1 estimates of unobserved clonotypes. Generation probabilities for all TCRbeta clonotypes obtained by the gDNA method from a handful of donors were computed using OLGA. The source is immuneACCESS, and TCRdb retained only in-frame sequences with V and J called. Part of the clones is not carried over; for the studies checked, unresolved V genes explain less than half of this, and the remainder is unexplained. The V and J calls and clone size were taken over from that table, and D and trimming were inferred from the DNA. The sample table records about 79,000 clones; over 55% of these occur just once. The ten largest clones take up around 50% of the sample.

Its CDR3 holds 14 amino acids, cysteine through phenylalanine. Kept here is only the CDR3 DNA, which spans 42 bases and is read in frame from base 1. CDR1 MRHNA and CDR2 SNTAGT are derived from the germline V gene. V and J lose 4 bases and 2 bases, and a span of 8 bases separates them. Healthy HIV-negative adults with no recently reported acute infections or vaccinations were included as donors. Every donor was a Caucasian adult residing in Nashville, Tennessee, USA. CD8 memory samples were composed of magnetically selected CD45RO+ cells combined with CCR7-negative CD45RA+ effector memory (TemRA) cells. Blood was obtained by leukapheresis, after which PBMCs were separated by Ficoll-Histopaque density gradient centrifugation and cryopreserved in liquid nitrogen vapor phase. Analytical flow cytometry was used to check the purity and quantity of every magnetically sorted T cell population. Genomic DNA was isolated from each sorted fraction and quantified by UV absorbance on a Nanodrop 2000c.

This clone has only a few counts. Its antigen is not yet known. Nothing much larger sits one base from this clone, and base qualities are not available. Material for sequencing was memory CD8+ T cells sorted from blood. Per the publication, the cell subset or site label means: CD45RO+ cells pooled with CCR7-negative TemRA cells. The sequence is built from TRBV6-4 and TRBJ2-2; D gene: possibly TRBD2, on 5 matching bases. The TCR sequence derives from a man in his thirties or forties in good health. The sequenced DNA is TGTGCCAGCAGTGGAGAGGGAAACACCGGGGAGCTGTTTTTT. The translation is CASSGEGNTGELFF.